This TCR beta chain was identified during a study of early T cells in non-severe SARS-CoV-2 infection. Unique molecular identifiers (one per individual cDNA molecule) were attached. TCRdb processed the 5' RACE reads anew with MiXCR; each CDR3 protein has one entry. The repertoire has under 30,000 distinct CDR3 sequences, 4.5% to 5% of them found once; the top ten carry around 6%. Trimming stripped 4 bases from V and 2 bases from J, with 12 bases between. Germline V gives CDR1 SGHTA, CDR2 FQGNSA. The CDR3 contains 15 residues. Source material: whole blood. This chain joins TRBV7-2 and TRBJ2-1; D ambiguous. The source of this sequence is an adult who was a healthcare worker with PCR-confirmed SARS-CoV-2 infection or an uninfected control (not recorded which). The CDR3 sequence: CASSSGLMTYNEQFF. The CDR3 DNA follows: TGTGCCAGCAGCTCCGGGCTGATGACCTACAATGAGCAGTTCTTC.